The rows below give T cell receptor beta chains drawn from one sample of a study of control samples from healthy donors and cancer patients. Generated by immunoSEQ multiplex PCR, the TCRdb table keeps only in-frame clones and is missing some. Here the sample spans roughly 40,000 clones, 83% being singletons. Sample: blood. The receptors were gathered from a man in his fifties or sixties in good health. The CDR3 runs from the conserved cysteine through the conserved F or W. D genes are given only for firm matches. The size field is filled for only some rows; it gives once, few, many or a size class.

>TRBV28|TRBJ2-7|.|.
CASKGSVGYEQYF
TGTGCCAGCAAGGGCTCGGTGGGCTACGAGCAGTACTTC
>TRBV6-1|TRBJ1-1|.|.
CASSDGREKEAFF
TGTGCCAGCAGTGATGGACGGGAAAAAGAAGCTTTCTTT
>TRBV5-4|TRBJ2-4|.|.
CASSLDASPGGIQYF
TGTGCCAGCAGCTTGGATGCTAGCCCGGGCGGCATTCAGTACTTC
>TRBV4-3|TRBJ2-1|.|TRBD2
CASSRILAGGPYEQFF
TGCGCCAGCAGCCGGATACTAGCGGGGGGGCCCTATGAGCAGTTCTTC
>TRBV7-8|TRBJ1-6|.|.
CASSLSREINSPLHF
TGTGCCAGCAGCTTAAGTCGAGAAATTAATTCACCCCTCCACTTT
>TRBV10-3|TRBJ2-3|.|.
CAISLRGGTDTQYF
TGTGCCATCAGTCTACGGGGTGGCACAGATACGCAGTATTTT
>TRBV27|TRBJ2-3|.|.
CASSLISTDTQYF
TGTGCCAGCAGTTTAATCAGCACAGATACGCAGTATTTT
>TRBV9|TRBJ1-6|.|TRBD1
CASSAQGTGSPLHF
TGTGCCAGCAGCGCACAGGGGACCGGTTCACCCCTCCACTTT
>TRBV19|TRBJ2-2|.|.
CASTHPGGSDRTGELFF
TGTGCCAGTACCCATCCTGGCGGGTCGGATCGCACCGGGGAGCTGTTTTTT
>TRBV5-6|TRBJ1-1|.|.
CASTMTHLNTEAFF
TGTGCCAGCACCATGACACACTTGAACACTGAAGCTTTCTTT
>TRBV5-6|TRBJ1-6|.|.
CASSRLGLNYNSPLHF
TGTGCCAGCAGTCGCCTGGGACTGAACTATAATTCACCCCTCCACTTT
>TRBV13|TRBJ1-1|.|.
CASSLGNGAAGAFF
TGTGCCAGCAGCTTAGGCAACGGGGCAGCTGGAGCTTTCTTT
>TRBV7-6|TRBJ2-1|.|.
CASSVLQGNNEQFF
TGTGCCAGCAGCGTCCTACAGGGAAACAATGAGCAGTTCTTC
>TRBV5-1|TRBJ1-2|.|TRBD1
CASSLAGQGLEGYTF
TGCGCCAGCAGCTTGGCAGGACAGGGTTTGGAGGGCTACACCTTC
>TRBV2|TRBJ1-5|.|.
CASSQEGQGQPQHF
TGCGCCAGCAGTCAGGAGGGGCAGGGTCAGCCCCAGCATTTT
>TRBV9|TRBJ2-3|.|.
CASSAGPDATQYF
TGTGCCAGCAGCGCCGGGCCGGACGCGACGCAGTATTTT
>TRBV29-1|TRBJ1-2|.|TRBD1
CSVDRGNNGYTF
TGCAGCGTCGACAGGGGGAATAATGGCTACACCTTC
>TRBV6-5|TRBJ2-3|once|TRBD1
CASSLDRATDTQYF
TGTGCCAGCAGCCTGGACAGGGCCACAGATACGCAGTATTTT
>TRBV15|TRBJ1-2|.|.
CATSRDMRGYGYTF
TGTGCCACCAGCAGAGATATGAGGGGCTATGGCTACACCTTC
>TRBV16|TRBJ1-6|once|.
CASSPERANSPLHF
TGTGCCAGTAGCCCTGAGCGTGCCAATTCACCCCTCCACTTT
>TRBV4-1|TRBJ1-1|once|TRBD1
CASSHDMTGYTEAFF
TGCGCCAGCAGCCACGACATGACAGGGTACACTGAAGCTTTCTTT
>TRBV28|TRBJ1-2|.|.
CASSSGQLDYGYTF
TGTGCCAGCAGTTCCGGACAGCTGGACTATGGCTACACCTTC
>TRBV5-1|TRBJ1-4|.|.
CASSLGFATNEKLFF
TGCGCCAGCAGCTTGGGGTTTGCAACTAATGAAAAACTGTTTTTT
>TRBV27|TRBJ1-4|.|.
CASSFRREEKLFF
TGTGCCAGCAGTTTTCGCAGGGAAGAAAAACTGTTTTTT
>TRBV6-5|TRBJ2-2|.|.
CASSYSSRGRGGELFF
TGTGCCAGCAGTTACTCGAGCAGGGGACGCGGCGGGGAGCTGTTTTTT
>TRBV5-1|TRBJ2-5|.|TRBD2
CASSAGRGGETQYF
TGCGCCAGCAGTGCGGGCCGGGGGGGAGAGACCCAGTACTTC
>TRBV19|TRBJ2-1|many|.
CASSSLTRRSIDEQFF
TGTGCCAGTAGTTCGCTGACTAGGCGCTCTATCGATGAGCAGTTCTTC
>TRBV5-1|TRBJ2-2|.|.
CASSLDGGANTGELFF
TGCGCCAGCAGCTTGGATGGAGGGGCGAACACCGGGGAGCTGTTTTTT
>TRBV7-3|TRBJ2-7|.|TRBD2
CASSPAGGRTYEQYF
TGTGCCAGCAGCCCCGCCGGGGGGAGAACCTACGAGCAGTACTTC
>TRBV7-9|TRBJ2-7|.|TRBD2
CASTSGTSGSLYEQYF
TGTGCCAGCACCTCCGGGACTAGCGGGAGTCTTTACGAGCAGTACTTC
>TRBV6-1|TRBJ2-7|.|.
CASSELGLTNSYEQYF
TGTGCCAGCAGTGAACTGGGCCTTACCAACTCCTACGAGCAGTACTTC
>TRBV10-3|TRBJ1-4|.|.
CAISDSPEKLFF
TGTGCCATCAGTGATTCTCCTGAAAAACTGTTTTTT
>TRBV6-4|TRBJ2-2|.|TRBD1
CASSGQGALPGELFF
TGTGCCAGCAGTGGACAGGGGGCTCTCCCCGGGGAGCTGTTTTTT
>TRBV7-3|TRBJ2-3|.|.
CASSVGDPRTQYF
TGTGCCAGCAGCGTAGGAGATCCGCGGACGCAGTATTTT
>TRBV7-9|TRBJ1-4|.|.
CASSLQTGREKLFF
TGTGCCAGCAGCTTACAGACGGGGCGAGAAAAACTGTTTTTT
>TRBV2|TRBJ1-2|.|.
CASSQYGYTF
TGTGCCAGCAGTCAGTATGGCTACACCTTC
>TRBV5-4|TRBJ2-1|.|.
CASSLGASSSYNEQFF
TGTGCCAGCAGCTTGGGTGCCAGTAGCTCCTACAATGAGCAGTTCTTC
>TRBV9|TRBJ1-1|.|TRBD1
CASSLKGAPEAFF
TGTGCCAGCAGCCTCAAGGGGGCGCCTGAAGCTTTCTTT
>TRBV6-5|TRBJ1-5|.|.
CASSYARGQPQHF
TGTGCCAGCAGTTACGCCCGGGGCCAGCCCCAGCATTTT
>TRBV14|TRBJ1-3|few|TRBD1
CASSPRTGNSGNTIYF
TGTGCCAGCAGCCCCCGGACAGGGAATTCTGGAAACACCATATATTTT
>TRBV30|TRBJ1-1|.|.
CAWREDMAEAFF
TGTGCCTGGAGGGAGGATATGGCTGAAGCTTTCTTT
>TRBV21-1|TRBJ1-4|.|.
CASSKGDRQGPTNEKLFF
TGTGCCAGCAGCAAAGGAGATAGGCAGGGGCCAACTAATGAAAAACTGTTTTTT
>TRBV18|TRBJ2-1|once|TRBD1
CASSPGQGAHEQFF
TGTGCCAGCTCTCCAGGACAGGGGGCGCATGAGCAGTTCTTC
>TRBV27|TRBJ2-5|.|.
CASSLGDTQETQYF
TGTGCCAGCAGTTTGGGGGACACCCAAGAGACCCAGTACTTC
>TRBV5-1|TRBJ1-3|.|TRBD1
CASSLTGTGGGNTIYF
TGCGCCAGCAGCTTGACCGGGACAGGGGGTGGAAACACCATATATTTT
>TRBV30|TRBJ1-1|.|TRBD1
CAWRSQGFTEAFF
TGTGCCTGGAGATCACAGGGGTTCACTGAAGCTTTCTTT
>TRBV30|TRBJ2-7|.|TRBD1
CAWSPGQGYEQYF
TGTGCCTGGAGTCCGGGACAGGGATACGAGCAGTACTTC
>TRBV11-2|TRBJ1-1|.|.
CASSPFSLANTEAFF
TGTGCCAGCAGCCCATTCTCGCTTGCGAACACTGAAGCTTTCTTT
>TRBV7-9|TRBJ1-4|few|.
CASSFAPGRPNEKLFF
TGTGCCAGCAGCTTCGCCCCGGGACGCCCGAATGAAAAACTGTTTTTT
>TRBV1|TRBJ1-1|.|.
CTSSQDLRAEAFF
TGCACCAGCAGCCAAGATCTGAGGGCTGAAGCTTTCTTT
>TRBV7-2|TRBJ1-1|few|TRBD1
CASSLWTGYGFPEAFF
TGTGCCAGCAGCTTATGGACAGGGTATGGTTTCCCTGAAGCTTTCTTT
>TRBV21-1|TRBJ1-4|.|.
CASSKNTGPFLSPIGKLFF
TGTGCCAGCAGCAAGAACACGGGACCCTTCCTTTCCCCGATTGGAAAACTGTTTTTT
>TRBV7-9|TRBJ1-1|few|.
CASRGVGTEAFF
TGTGCCAGCCGAGGGGTCGGAACTGAAGCTTTCTTT
>TRBV21-1|TRBJ1-2|once|.
CASSKVGTGGANYGYTF
TGTGCCAGCAGCAAAGTCGGGACAGGGGGCGCTAACTATGGCTACACCTTC
>TRBV2|TRBJ1-6|few|TRBD1
CASRVGTVGNSPLHF
TGTGCCAGCAGGGTTGGGACAGTCGGTAATTCACCCCTCCACTTT
>TRBV7-2|TRBJ2-5|.|TRBD2
CASSLMAGGPLGETQYF
TGTGCCAGCAGCTTAATGGCGGGAGGGCCTTTGGGAGAGACCCAGTACTTC
>TRBV18|TRBJ2-7|.|.
CASSPGDGYEQYF
TGTGCCAGCTCACCTGGGGACGGCTACGAGCAGTACTTC
>TRBV28|TRBJ1-5|once|.
CASSLSQGGNQPQHF
TGTGCCAGCAGTTTATCGCAGGGAGGCAATCAGCCCCAGCATTTT
>TRBV12-3/TRBV12-4|TRBJ1-3|.|.
CASRTDGATRWYF
TGTGCCAGCAGGACAGATGGGGCTACACGGTGGTATTTT
>TRBV4-3|TRBJ1-1|.|TRBD1
CASSHSYWTGVFLMNTEAFF
TGCGCCAGCAGCCACTCGTATTGGACAGGGGTATTTTTAATGAACACTGAAGCTTTCTTT